This T cell receptor beta chain was identified during a study of shared clonotypes between healthy human individuals. The assay was immunoSEQ multiplex PCR, and TCRdb's table has in-frame clones only and misses some. The table lists roughly 850,000 clones, about 97% of them singletons. The CDR3 consists of 14 residues. The germline CDR1 and CDR2 sequences are SQVTM and ANQGSEA. Trimming cost V 7 bases and J 1 base; bases outside gene matches: 5. Naive CD8 isolation took CD45RO-negative cells positively selected for CCR7 and excluded terminally differentiated effector memory CD45RA+ cells. This chain joins TRBV29-1 and TRBJ2-3; TRBD2 aligns across 10 bases. The sequenced sample was naive CD8+ T cells sorted from blood. The receptor was isolated from a man aged 25 to 40 in good health. DNA for the CDR3: TGCAGCGCCCGGGGGACTAGCGGCACAGATACGCAGTATTTT. Amino acids: CSARGTSGTDTQYF.